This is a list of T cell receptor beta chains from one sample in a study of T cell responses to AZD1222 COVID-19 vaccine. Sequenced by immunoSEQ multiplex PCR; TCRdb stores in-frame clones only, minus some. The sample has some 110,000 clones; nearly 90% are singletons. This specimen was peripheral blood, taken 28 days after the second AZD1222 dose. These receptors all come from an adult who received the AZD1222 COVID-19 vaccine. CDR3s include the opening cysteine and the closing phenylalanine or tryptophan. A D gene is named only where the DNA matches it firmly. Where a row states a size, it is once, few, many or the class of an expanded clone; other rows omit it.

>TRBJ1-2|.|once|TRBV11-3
TGTGCCAGCAGTTCAACTACAGGGAACTATGGCTACACCTTC
CASSSTTGNYGYTF
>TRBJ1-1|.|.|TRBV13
TGTGCCAGCAGCTTAGCTTACGGGAACACTGAAGCTTTCTTT
CASSLAYGNTEAFF
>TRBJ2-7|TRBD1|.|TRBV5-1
TGCGCCAGCAGCTTGGGACAGGGGGATGAGCAGTACTTC
CASSLGQGDEQYF
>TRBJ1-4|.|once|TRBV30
TGTGCCTGGAGTGGTCCTGGTAGGGTGAGCGAAAAACTGTTTTTT
CAWSGPGRVSEKLFF
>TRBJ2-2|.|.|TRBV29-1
TGCAGCGCCCTCACCGGGGAGCTGTTTTTT
CSALTGELFF
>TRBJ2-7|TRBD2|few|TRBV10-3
TGTGCCATCAGTGAGCCTGGACTAGCGGGAGGGCCCGAGGAGCAGTACTTC
CAISEPGLAGGPEEQYF
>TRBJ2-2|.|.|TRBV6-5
TGTGCCAGCAGTTTACACGGGACCGGGGAGCTGTTTTTT
CASSLHGTGELFF
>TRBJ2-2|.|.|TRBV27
TGTGCCAGCGGAACTACCGGGGAGCTGTTTTTT
CASGTTGELFF
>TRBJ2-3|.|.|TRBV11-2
TGTGCCAGCAGCTACTCCACAGATACGCAGTATTTT
CASSYSTDTQYF
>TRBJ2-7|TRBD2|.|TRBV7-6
TGTGCCAGCAGCGAGGGGTCTAGCGGTTCCTACGAGCAGTACTTC
CASSEGSSGSYEQYF
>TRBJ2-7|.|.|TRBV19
TGTGCCAGTAGTAAAGGACACCTCTACGAGCAGTACTTC
CASSKGHLYEQYF
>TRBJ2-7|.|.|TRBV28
TGTGCCAGCAGTCGAAAGGAGCAGTACTTC
CASSRKEQYF
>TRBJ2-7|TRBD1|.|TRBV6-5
TGTGCCAGCAGACCTACGGGACAGGGCTACGAGCAGTACTTC
CASRPTGQGYEQYF
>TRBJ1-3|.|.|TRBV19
TGTGCCAGTAGTACAACGTACCAGACACTCAGGTCCGGAAACACCATATATTTT
CASSTTYQTLRSGNTIYF
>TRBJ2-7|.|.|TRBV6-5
TGTGCCAGCAGTACCCCGGACAGTGCCGAGCAGTACTTC
CASSTPDSAEQYF
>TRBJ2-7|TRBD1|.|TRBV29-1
TGCAGCGTTGAGGGGACAGGGACCTACGAGCAGTACTTC
CSVEGTGTYEQYF
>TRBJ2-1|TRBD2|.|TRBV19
TGTGCCAGTAGTATAGCGAGGCTAGCGGGAGTCTCCTACAATGAGCAGTTCTTC
CASSIARLAGVSYNEQFF
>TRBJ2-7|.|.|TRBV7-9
TGTGCCAGCAGCTTTGGCTCGGCCGAGCAGTACTTC
CASSFGSAEQYF
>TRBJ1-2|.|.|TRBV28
TGTGCCAGCAGTTTATCCTTCGGTGGCTACACCTTC
CASSLSFGGYTF
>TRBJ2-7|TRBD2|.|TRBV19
TGTGCCAGTGCCACCGGGACTAGCACCCACGAGCAGTACTTC
CASATGTSTHEQYF